The T cell receptor (beta chain) described here comes from a study of Ad26.COV2.S vaccination and SARS-CoV-2 variants. Germline CDR1 is SGHNT and CDR2 is YYREEE (reference sequence). The CDR3 is made up of 12 amino acids. Trimming took 3 bases from V and 11 from J, leaving 14 bases between them. Profiling relied on immunoSEQ multiplex PCR, and the TCRdb table lists in-frame clones only, not all of them. Of roughly 140,000 clones in the sample, 86% were seen once. The TCR sequence derives from a human donor who had recovered from COVID-19. The specimen was peripheral blood, collected after recovery from COVID-19. The gene calls are TRBV5-4 and TRBJ1-1, with D maybe TRBD1 (6 bases). This CDR3 is CASSSGQNGAFF. The CDR3 DNA is TGTGCCAGCAGCTCGGGACAAAACGGGGCTTTCTTT.